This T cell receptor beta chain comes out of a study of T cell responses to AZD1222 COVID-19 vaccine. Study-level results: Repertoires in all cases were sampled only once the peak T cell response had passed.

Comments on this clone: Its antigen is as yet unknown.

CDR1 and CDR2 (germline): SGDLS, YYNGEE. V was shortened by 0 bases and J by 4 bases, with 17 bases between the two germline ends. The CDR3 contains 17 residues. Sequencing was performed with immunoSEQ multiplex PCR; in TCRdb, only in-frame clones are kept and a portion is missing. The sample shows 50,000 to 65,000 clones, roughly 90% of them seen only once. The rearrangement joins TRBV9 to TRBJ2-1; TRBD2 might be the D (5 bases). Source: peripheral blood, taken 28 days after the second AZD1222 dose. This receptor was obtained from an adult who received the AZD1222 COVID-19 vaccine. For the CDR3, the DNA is TGTGCCAGCAGCGTAGAACTGAGCGGAGGCTTATACAATGAGCAGTTCTTC. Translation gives CASSVELSGGLYNEQFF. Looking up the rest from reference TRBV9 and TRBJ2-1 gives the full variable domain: DSGVTQTPKHLITATGQRVTLRCSPRSGDLSVYWYQQSLDQGLQFLIQYYNGEERAKGNILERFSAQQFPDLHSELNLSSLELGDSALYFCASSVELSGGLYNEQFFGPGTRLTVL.